This entry describes one TCR beta chain. The antigen remains undetermined. Deletions cut 2 bases from V and 1 base from J, with 8 bases between. The germline CDR1 and CDR2 sequences are MDHEN and SYDVKM. CDR3 size: 14 residues. Profiling relied on immunoSEQ multiplex PCR, and the TCRdb table lists in-frame clones only, not all of them. The data show 60,000 to 100,000 clones, approximately 85% seen once. The source of the sample is a study of a mutant IDH1 vaccine in newly diagnosed glioma. About the research overall: Averaging around 42 years of age, treated patients were roughly 60% male and approximately 38% female. Patients previously underwent radiotherapy, temozolomide, or both, and most underwent both.

General study findings and limits: Pseudoprogression appears to have had no connection to changes in top peripheral T cell clonotypes.

Time point defined: week 23, last vaccination. In every dose of vaccine, 300 ug of mutant IDH1 20-mer peptide was given alongside topical imiquimod. Astrocytomas that were new, WHO grade 3 or 4, IDH1-mutant and ATRX-lost were present in the donors. The TCR comes from a woman between 50 and 59 years old with glioma. Sequences were derived from PBMCs, sampled from a glioma patient whose treatment included an IDH1 peptide vaccine. V gene TRBV28 combines with J gene TRBJ1-1, with D unresolved. The CDR3 loop is CASSLARQNTEAFF. The DNA for the CDR3 is TGTGCCAGCAGTTTAGCCCGACAGAACACTGAAGCTTTCTTT.